This TCR beta chain originates from a study of primary melanoma T cells and metastatic recurrence. TCRdb's copy holds only in-frame clones and misses some; the assay was immunoSEQ multiplex PCR. The sample lists about 240 clones, roughly 84% seen once, with approximately 15% in the top ten. For this clone: Relative to the germline gene, one junction end is altered; a read error may explain this.

This CDR3 contains 14 residues. Germline V gives CDR1 SGHNT, CDR2 YENEEA. The specimen was melanoma tumor tissue. The chain recombines TRBV11-3 with TRBJ2-5, with a weak D call TRBD1 (6 bases). This clonotype was obtained from a human donor with melanoma. The CDR3 nucleotides are TGTGCTAGCAGCCCGGACAGTTGGGGGGAGACCCAGTACTTC. Protein sequence: CASSPDSWGETQYF. Supplemented by reference TRBV11-3 and TRBJ2-5, the full variable domain reads EAGVVQSPRYKIIEKKQPVAFWCNPISGHNTLYWYLQNLGQGPELLIRYENEEAVDDSQLPKDRFSAERLKGVDSTLKIQPAELGDSAVYLCASSPDSWGETQYFGPGTRLLVL.